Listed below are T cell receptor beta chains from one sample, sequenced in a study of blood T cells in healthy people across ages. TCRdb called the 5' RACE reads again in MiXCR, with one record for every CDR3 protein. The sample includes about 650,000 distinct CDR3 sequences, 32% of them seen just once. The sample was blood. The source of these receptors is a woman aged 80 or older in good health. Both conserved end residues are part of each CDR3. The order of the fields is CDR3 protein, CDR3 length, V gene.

cdr3_aa: CASSPSHGNTEAFF
cdr3_length: 14
v_call: TRBV7-3

cdr3_aa: CASSSGFIQYF
cdr3_length: 11
v_call: TRBV7-2

cdr3_aa: CASSLAETSGTFYEQYF
cdr3_length: 17
v_call: TRBV7-2

cdr3_aa: CASSLTGYNYGYTF
cdr3_length: 14
v_call: TRBV12-3/TRBV12-4

cdr3_aa: CSALIGGEDGYTF
cdr3_length: 13
v_call: TRBV20-1

cdr3_aa: CSTRDVTRRPNEQFF
cdr3_length: 15
v_call: TRBV20-1

cdr3_aa: CASRPLRQSSQPQHF
cdr3_length: 15
v_call: TRBV6-1

cdr3_aa: CSAPLTRGETQYF
cdr3_length: 13
v_call: TRBV20-1

cdr3_aa: CASIPGTGAGYTF
cdr3_length: 13
v_call: TRBV7-2

cdr3_aa: CSVGESADTQYF
cdr3_length: 12
v_call: TRBV29-1

cdr3_aa: CASSPNLETSGGADTQYF
cdr3_length: 18
v_call: TRBV4-1

cdr3_aa: CASSRDRAVYGYTF
cdr3_length: 14
v_call: TRBV5-6

cdr3_aa: CASSGGLLAKETQYF
cdr3_length: 15
v_call: TRBV7-9

cdr3_aa: CASSLAAAVTGELFF
cdr3_length: 15
v_call: TRBV5-6

cdr3_aa: CASSVGVSSYEQYF
cdr3_length: 14
v_call: TRBV9

cdr3_aa: CASSSIRTGDTEAFF
cdr3_length: 15
v_call: TRBV5-1

cdr3_aa: CASSLTGESTEAFF
cdr3_length: 14
v_call: TRBV7-9

cdr3_aa: CASSLVSGANVLTF
cdr3_length: 14
v_call: TRBV5-1

cdr3_aa: CASSRSGWSNQPQHF
cdr3_length: 15
v_call: TRBV12-3/TRBV12-4

cdr3_aa: CASSPPAFDRVYEQYF
cdr3_length: 16
v_call: TRBV18

cdr3_aa: CASSLGQGRADMQYF
cdr3_length: 15
v_call: TRBV12-3/TRBV12-4

cdr3_aa: CATQEGALITNTEAFF
cdr3_length: 16
v_call: TRBV28

cdr3_aa: CASSRGRGEQYF
cdr3_length: 12
v_call: TRBV11-2

cdr3_aa: CATSDRGLEVLTF
cdr3_length: 13
v_call: TRBV24-1

cdr3_aa: CSVTSDVAKNIQYF
cdr3_length: 14
v_call: TRBV20-1

cdr3_aa: CSVEWGIAGASYEQYF
cdr3_length: 16
v_call: TRBV29-1

cdr3_aa: CASSLESGRGLYEQYF
cdr3_length: 16
v_call: TRBV5-1

cdr3_aa: CASSLVSSGIFQETQYF
cdr3_length: 17
v_call: TRBV5-6

cdr3_aa: CASSQSSPTDTQYF
cdr3_length: 14
v_call: TRBV5-1

cdr3_aa: CSARDSWTGKETQYF
cdr3_length: 15
v_call: TRBV20-1

cdr3_aa: CASSLEGRAGDTQYF
cdr3_length: 15
v_call: TRBV11-2

cdr3_aa: CSASWGQVDSPLHF
cdr3_length: 14
v_call: TRBV20-1

cdr3_aa: CASSPSLGNLHEQFF
cdr3_length: 15
v_call: TRBV6-2/TRBV6-3

cdr3_aa: CSARTGENQPQHF
cdr3_length: 13
v_call: TRBV20-1

cdr3_aa: CASSHTTDTQYF
cdr3_length: 12
v_call: TRBV3-1

cdr3_aa: CASSLAWGGEQYF
cdr3_length: 13
v_call: TRBV7-2

cdr3_aa: CASSLGGRIEKLFF
cdr3_length: 14
v_call: TRBV5-1

cdr3_aa: CASSIPKGSSGRYNEQFF
cdr3_length: 18
v_call: TRBV25-1

cdr3_aa: CASSSDKKGNTIYF
cdr3_length: 14
v_call: TRBV5-1

cdr3_aa: CASSSIAGTGNEKLFF
cdr3_length: 16
v_call: TRBV5-5

cdr3_aa: CASSAPGTGMPQHF
cdr3_length: 14
v_call: TRBV25-1

cdr3_aa: CASSIRPGQGLGSSYNEQFF
cdr3_length: 20
v_call: TRBV5-5

cdr3_aa: CASSLRRASGSTQETQYF
cdr3_length: 18
v_call: TRBV7-6

cdr3_aa: CASSLAREATEAFF
cdr3_length: 14
v_call: TRBV5-1

cdr3_aa: CASSFEGAMDTQYF
cdr3_length: 14
v_call: TRBV7-6

cdr3_aa: CASSLGQGTRINFEQYF
cdr3_length: 17
v_call: TRBV5-1

cdr3_aa: CSVAASGVPDTQYF
cdr3_length: 14
v_call: TRBV29-1

cdr3_aa: CASSLGFLAGVDEQFF
cdr3_length: 16
v_call: TRBV7-2

cdr3_aa: CASSLNPGGLYEQYF
cdr3_length: 15
v_call: TRBV7-3

cdr3_aa: CSALLGPGDTQYF
cdr3_length: 13
v_call: TRBV20-1

cdr3_aa: CSATRGRTGQPQHF
cdr3_length: 14
v_call: TRBV20-1

cdr3_aa: CSVTNNGGSGANVLTF
cdr3_length: 16
v_call: TRBV29-1

cdr3_aa: CASTQATGGIAEAFF
cdr3_length: 15
v_call: TRBV11-2

cdr3_aa: CASSRDRGREQYF
cdr3_length: 13
v_call: TRBV6-5

cdr3_aa: CASSPQGGGGRDEQYF
cdr3_length: 16
v_call: TRBV9

cdr3_aa: CASSPDSKKRYGYTF
cdr3_length: 15
v_call: TRBV5-1